This section outlines one T cell receptor (beta chain) sequence together with its context. Its antigen is currently unknown. An end of the junction differs from the germline gene, which may be a read error. Germline assignment: CDR1 SEHNR and CDR2 FQNEAQ (reference sequence). The CDR3 has 12 amino acids. This sample is drawn from a study of cytomegalovirus exposure and HLA in healthy donors. Broader study findings: Data from an earlier analysis indicated that most TCR beta V segments were productive either about 87% or about 30% of the time. Reportedly, cytomegalovirus status was diagnosed with high sensitivity and specificity. The study carried out a later analysis of TCR beta sequences. It associated about 15,000 of them with specific HLA alleles at a false discovery rate of 0.05.

Use of 60 Vbeta and 13 Jbeta primers characterized the PCR. The assay was immunoSEQ multiplex PCR, and TCRdb's table has in-frame clones only and misses some. The table records approximately 110,000 clones, 70% to 80% of them present only once. This TCR came from a woman in her forties in good health and CMV-seronegative. The sequenced sample consisted of PBMCs. The rearrangement joins TRBV7-9 to TRBJ1-1, with D unclear. CDR3 bases: TGTTCCAGCAGCGTACGCGAGGCTGAAGCTTTCTTT. It codes for CSSSVREAEAFF.